This TCR beta chain was captured in a study of blood T cell repertoires in COVID-19. Study-wide background: Both acute and convalescent COVID-19 samples were obtained from the United States, Italy and Spain.

In the source study's methods: Estimation of nucleated cell counts was performed using reference gene primer amplification. Clones were read by immunoSEQ multiplex PCR, and TCRdb kept only the in-frame ones, dropping some. V, J and clone size reflect that table, while D and trimming were determined from the DNA. The sample has tens of thousands of clones; approximately 86% are singletons. Germline trimming cut 2 bases from V and 10 bases from J; bases unmatched to any gene: 9. Germline V lookup: CDR1 LGHDT, CDR2 YNNKEL (reference sequence). The CDR3 has 14 residues. The gene calls are TRBV3-1 (or the pseudogene TRBV3-2) and TRBJ1-1, with 8 bases that match TRBD1. The specimen sequenced was peripheral blood. The receptor was isolated from a man older than 75 with active or convalescent COVID-19. Here the CDR3 DNA reads TGTGCCAGCAGCCAAAACTTAGGACAGGGAAGAGCTTTCTTT. Its translation is CASSQNLGQGRAFF.